This T cell receptor (beta chain) was captured in a study of blood T cell repertoires in COVID-19. Study context: Acute-phase and convalescent COVID-19 samples originated in the United States, Italy and Spain.

V was pared by 5 bases and J by 7 bases, with 15 bases of the junction left unmatched. Germline V gene sequence: CDR1 SGHDT, CDR2 YYEEEE. This CDR3 has 18 amino acids. The repertoire was sequenced with immunoSEQ multiplex PCR; TCRdb's copy has only in-frame clones and lacks some. There are roughly 150,000 clones in the sample; about 85% occur only once, and around 8% lies in the top ten. The gene calls are TRBV5-6 and TRBJ2-7; 16 bases are shared with TRBD2. The origin of this receptor is a woman older than 75 with COVID-19, enrolled during active disease. Material for sequencing was peripheral blood. The CDR3 nucleotides read TGTGCCAGCAGTTCCGGGACTAGCGGGAGGGCTCTTCCGGGGGAGCAGTACTTC. It translates to CASSSGTSGRALPGEQYF.